The clone carrying this T cell receptor (beta chain) was seen at least ten times. Amplified TCR beta CDR3 regions derived from RNA transcripts. RT-PCR in the first round (using the HTBI primer set) targeted the TCR CDR3. From the multiplex PCR reads, TCRdb called clonotypes with MiXCR, one entry per CDR3 protein. The table records 200,000 to 300,000 distinct CDR3 sequences, 16% of them present only once. This sample is drawn from a study of T cells in Graves' hyperthyroidism and ophthalmopathy. The ends lost 6 bases at V and 1 base at J; junction bases unmatched: 8. Germline CDR1 reads MDHEN; CDR2 reads SYDVKM. The length of the CDR3 is 15 residues.

The chain joins TRBV28 to TRBJ1-1; 7 nucleotides agree with TRBD1. The source is a woman aged 18-29 years with Graves' ophthalmopathy. The sequenced sample was blood. The CDR3 nucleotides are TGTGCCAGCAGCTCGACAGGGAGGGAGAACACTGAAGCTTTCTTT. As protein: CASSSTGRENTEAFF.